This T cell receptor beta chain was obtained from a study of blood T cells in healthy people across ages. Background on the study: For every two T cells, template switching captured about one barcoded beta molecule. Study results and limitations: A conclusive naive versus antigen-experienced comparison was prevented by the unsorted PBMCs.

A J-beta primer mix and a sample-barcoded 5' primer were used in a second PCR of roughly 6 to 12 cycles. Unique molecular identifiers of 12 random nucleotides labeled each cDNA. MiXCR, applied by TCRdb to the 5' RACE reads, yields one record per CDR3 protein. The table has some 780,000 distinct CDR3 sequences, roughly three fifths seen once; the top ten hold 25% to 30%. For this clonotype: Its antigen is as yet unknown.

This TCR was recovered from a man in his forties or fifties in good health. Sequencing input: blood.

The CDR3 spells CASSHAGGSADTQYF. The DNA for the CDR3 is TGTGCCAGCAGTCACGCAGGGGGCAGTGCAGATACGCAGTATTTT. V gene TRBV4-2 combines with J gene TRBJ2-3; 8 nucleotides match TRBD1. The CDR3 spans 15 residues. In germline, CDR1 is LGHNA, CDR2 YNFKEQ. Trimming at V came to 6 bases and at J to 4 bases, leaving 9 bases not matched to a gene.